This TCR beta chain came from a study of identical twins' blood T cells. Study-level findings and limits: Out-of-frame TCRbeta clonotypes reportedly had markedly more similar V usage in twins than unrelated donors. Twin similarity might stem from environmental factors, not only genetics. Twins shared more top CDR3 clonotypes than unrelated donors did.

Likely shared infections and vaccines: all three twin pairs were reared together. TCRdb analysed the 5' RACE reads with MiXCR anew, one entry per CDR3 protein. This table holds 300,000 to 450,000 distinct CDR3 sequences, about 28% found once. In regard to this clonotype: Its cognate antigen is unknown. Its ends do not fully match the called genes, so a read error is possible.

This TCR was sampled from a woman between 18 and 55 years old in good health. Sequenced sample: PBMCs.

The DNA of the CDR3 is TGCAGTGCCCAGACCCACAATGAGCAGGTCTTC. This encodes CSAQTHNEQVF. The chain recombines TRBV20-1 with TRBJ2-1; D unresolved. The V gene's germline CDR1 is DFQATT and CDR2 SNEGSKA (reference sequence). The CDR3 runs 11 residues.